This T cell receptor beta chain is from a study of CD4+ T cells in melanoma. Looked up from germline, CDR1 is SEHNR and CDR2 is FQNEAQ (reference sequence). Trimming took 2 bases from V and 0 from J, leaving 10 bases between them. This CDR3 region has 15 residues. The study, taken as a whole, reports: A reported correlation linked neoantigen-specific CD4+ T cells to CD8+, macrophage and B cell function. Diverse differentiation states were reported for melanoma neoantigen-specific CD4+ T cells.

Using immunoSEQ multiplex PCR, the repertoire was profiled, and TCRdb retains in-frame clones only, with some absent. The sample records about 14,000 clones, over 55% being singletons. This clone turned up a few times. The antigen remains unidentified. This receptor was obtained from a human donor with melanoma. Specimen: cells from a culture (not recorded whether cultured in vitro). The chain recombines TRBV7-9 with TRBJ1-2, with a possible D match to TRBD1 (6 bases). CDR3 protein: CASSLRTAANYGYTF. The CDR3 DNA follows: TGTGCCAGCAGCTTACGGACAGCAGCTAACTATGGCTACACCTTC. Full variable domain (missing parts from reference TRBV7-9 and TRBJ1-2): DTGVSQNPRHKITKRGQNVTFRCDPISEHNRLYWYRQTLGQGPEFLTYFQNEAQLEKSRLLSDRFSAERPKGSFSTLEIQRTEQGDSAMYLCASSLRTAANYGYTFGSGTRLTVV.